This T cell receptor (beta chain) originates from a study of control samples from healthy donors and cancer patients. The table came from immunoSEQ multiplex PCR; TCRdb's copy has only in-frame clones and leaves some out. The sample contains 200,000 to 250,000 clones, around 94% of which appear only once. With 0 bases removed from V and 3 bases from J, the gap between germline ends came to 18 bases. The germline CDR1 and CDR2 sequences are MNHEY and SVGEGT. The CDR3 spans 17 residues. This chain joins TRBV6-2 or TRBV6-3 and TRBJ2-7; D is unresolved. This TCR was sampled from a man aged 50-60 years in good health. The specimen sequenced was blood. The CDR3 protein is CASSYSIPIGKDYEQYF. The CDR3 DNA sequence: TGTGCCAGCAGTTACTCGATCCCCATTGGAAAGGACTACGAGCAGTACTTC.